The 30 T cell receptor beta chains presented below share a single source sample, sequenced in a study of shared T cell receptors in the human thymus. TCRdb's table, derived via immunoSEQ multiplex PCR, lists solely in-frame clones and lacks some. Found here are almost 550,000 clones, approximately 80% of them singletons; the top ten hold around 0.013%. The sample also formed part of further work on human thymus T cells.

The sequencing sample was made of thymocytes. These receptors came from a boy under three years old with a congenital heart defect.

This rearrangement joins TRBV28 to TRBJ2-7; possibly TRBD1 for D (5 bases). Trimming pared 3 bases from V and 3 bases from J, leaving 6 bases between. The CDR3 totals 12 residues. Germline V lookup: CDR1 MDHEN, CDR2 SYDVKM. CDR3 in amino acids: CASSFRGYEQYF. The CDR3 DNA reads TGTGCCAGCAGTTTTAGGGGCTACGAGCAGTACTTC. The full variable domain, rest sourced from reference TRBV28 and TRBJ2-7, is DVKVTQSSRYLVKRTGEKVFLECVQDMDHENMFWYRQDPGLGLRLIYFSYDVKMKEKGDIPEGYSVSREKKERFSLILESASTNQTSMYLCASSFRGYEQYFGPGTRLTVT.

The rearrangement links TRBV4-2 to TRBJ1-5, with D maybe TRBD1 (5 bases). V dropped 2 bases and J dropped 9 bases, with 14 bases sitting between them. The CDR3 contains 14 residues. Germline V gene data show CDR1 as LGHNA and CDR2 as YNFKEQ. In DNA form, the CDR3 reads TGTGCCAGCAGCCAATTTGTCCAAGGGGTGCCCCAGCATTTT. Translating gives CASSQFVQGVPQHF.

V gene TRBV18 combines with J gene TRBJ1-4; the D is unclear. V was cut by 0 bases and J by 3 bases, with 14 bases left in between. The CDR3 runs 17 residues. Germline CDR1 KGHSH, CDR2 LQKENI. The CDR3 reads CASSPPGGRRANEKLFF. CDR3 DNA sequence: TGTGCCAGCTCACCACCGGGAGGACGCCGCGCTAATGAAAAACTGTTTTTT. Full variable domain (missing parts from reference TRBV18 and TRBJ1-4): NAGVMQNPRHLVRRRGQEARLRCSPMKGHSHVYWYRQLPEEGLKFMVYLQKENIIDESGMPKERFSAEFPKEGPSILRIQQVVRGDSAAYFCASSPPGGRRANEKLFFGSGTQLSVL.

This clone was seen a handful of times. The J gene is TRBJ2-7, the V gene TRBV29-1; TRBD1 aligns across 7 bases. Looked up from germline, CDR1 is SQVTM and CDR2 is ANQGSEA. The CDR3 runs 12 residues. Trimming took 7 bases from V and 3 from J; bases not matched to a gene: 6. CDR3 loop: CSARQGSYEQYF. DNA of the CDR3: TGCAGCGCCCGACAGGGCAGCTACGAGCAGTACTTC.

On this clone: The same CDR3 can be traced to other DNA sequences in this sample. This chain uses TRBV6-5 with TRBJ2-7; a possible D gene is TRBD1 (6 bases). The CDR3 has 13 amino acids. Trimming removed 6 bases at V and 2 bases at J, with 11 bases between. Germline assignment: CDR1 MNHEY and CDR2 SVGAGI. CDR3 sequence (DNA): TGTGCCAGCAGCCGGACAGAGGCCTACGAGCAGTACTTC. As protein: CASSRTEAYEQYF.

The CDR3 reads CATLERQGEWMNTEAFF. As DNA, the CDR3 is TGTGCCACCCTCGAGCGACAGGGGGAATGGATGAACACTGAAGCTTTCTTT. The chain employs TRBV7-2 and TRBJ1-1; 9 bases fit TRBD1. Germline CDR1 reads SGHTA; CDR2 reads FQGNSA. This CDR3 is built from 17 residues. The V and J ends lost 10 bases and 0 bases, in that order; junction bases with no gene match: 15.

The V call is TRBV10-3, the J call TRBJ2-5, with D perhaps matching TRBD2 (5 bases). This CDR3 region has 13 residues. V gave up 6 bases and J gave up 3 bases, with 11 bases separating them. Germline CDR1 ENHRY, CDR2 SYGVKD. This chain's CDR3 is CAIRLTSEETQYF. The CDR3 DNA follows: TGTGCCATCAGGCTTACTAGTGAAGAGACCCAGTACTTC.

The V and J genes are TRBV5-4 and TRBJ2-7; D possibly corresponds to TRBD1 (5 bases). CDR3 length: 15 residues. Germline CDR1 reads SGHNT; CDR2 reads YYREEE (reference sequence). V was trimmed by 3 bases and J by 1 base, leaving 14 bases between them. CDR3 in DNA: TGTGCCAGCAGCTGGGGCCTAGACCCTTCCTACGAGCAGTACTTC. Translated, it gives CASSWGLDPSYEQYF.

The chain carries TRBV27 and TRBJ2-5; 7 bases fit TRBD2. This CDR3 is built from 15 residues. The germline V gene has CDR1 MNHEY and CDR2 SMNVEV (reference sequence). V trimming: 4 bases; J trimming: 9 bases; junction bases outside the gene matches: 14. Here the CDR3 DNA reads TGTGCCAGCAGTTCCGAAGCTAGCGGATATAGAGCCCAGTACTTC. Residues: CASSSEASGYRAQYF.

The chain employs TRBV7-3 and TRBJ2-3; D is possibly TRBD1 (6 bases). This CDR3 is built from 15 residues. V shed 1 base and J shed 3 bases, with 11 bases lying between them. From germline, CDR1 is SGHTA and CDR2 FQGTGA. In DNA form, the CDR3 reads TGTGCCAGCAGCTTAAGAGGGCAGGGGACAGATACGCAGTATTTT. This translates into CASSLRGQGTDTQYF.

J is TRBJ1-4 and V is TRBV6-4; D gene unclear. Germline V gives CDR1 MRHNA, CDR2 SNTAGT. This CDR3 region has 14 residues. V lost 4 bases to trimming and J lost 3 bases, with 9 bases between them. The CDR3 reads CASSGYNANEKLFF. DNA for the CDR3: TGTGCCAGCAGTGGGTACAATGCTAATGAAAAACTGTTTTTT.

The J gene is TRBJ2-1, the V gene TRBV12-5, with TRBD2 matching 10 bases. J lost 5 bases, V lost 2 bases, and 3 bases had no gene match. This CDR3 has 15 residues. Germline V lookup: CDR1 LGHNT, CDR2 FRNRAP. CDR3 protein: CASGLLAGVDNEQFF. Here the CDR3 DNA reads TGTGCTAGTGGTTTGCTAGCGGGAGTTGACAATGAGCAGTTCTTC.

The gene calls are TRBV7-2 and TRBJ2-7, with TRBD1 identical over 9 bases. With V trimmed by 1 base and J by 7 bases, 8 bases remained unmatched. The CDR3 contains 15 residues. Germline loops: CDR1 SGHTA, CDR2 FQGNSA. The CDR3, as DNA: TGTGCCAGCAGCTTAGTGACAGGGGGTTCGGGGGAGCAGTACTTC. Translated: CASSLVTGGSGEQYF. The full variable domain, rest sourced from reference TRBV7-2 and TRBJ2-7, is GAGVSQSPSNKVTEKGKDVELRCDPISGHTALYWYRQSLGQGLEFLIYFQGNSAPDKSGLPSDRFSAERTGGSVSTLTIQRTQQEDSAVYLCASSLVTGGSGEQYFGPGTRLTVT.

The CDR3 DNA reads TGTGCCAGCAGTTACTCGACCCAGCTGACTAGCAATGAGCAGTTCTTC. It translates to CASSYSTQLTSNEQFF. The rearrangement uses TRBV6-5 and TRBJ2-1, with a possible D match to TRBD2 (6 bases). V shed 0 bases and J shed 6 bases, with 15 bases lying between them. Germline lookup yields CDR1 MNHEY and CDR2 SVGAGI. This CDR3 region has 16 residues.

For the CDR3, the DNA is TGTGCCAGCAGCCTCCGACAGGGAAGTACGCAGTATTTT. Its protein is CASSLRQGSTQYF. This chain links TRBV9 with TRBJ2-3; 7 bases map to TRBD1. Trimming at V came to 4 bases and at J to 8 bases, leaving 7 bases not matched to a gene. The CDR3 runs to 13 residues. The germline CDR1 and CDR2 sequences are SGDLS and YYNGEE.

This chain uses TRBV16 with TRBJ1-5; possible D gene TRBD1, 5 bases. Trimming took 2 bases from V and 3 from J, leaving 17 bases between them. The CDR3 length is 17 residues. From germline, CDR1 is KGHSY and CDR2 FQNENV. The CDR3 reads CASSQSHRKGANQPQHF. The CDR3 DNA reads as TGTGCCAGCAGCCAAAGTCACAGGAAAGGGGCCAATCAGCCCCAGCATTTT.

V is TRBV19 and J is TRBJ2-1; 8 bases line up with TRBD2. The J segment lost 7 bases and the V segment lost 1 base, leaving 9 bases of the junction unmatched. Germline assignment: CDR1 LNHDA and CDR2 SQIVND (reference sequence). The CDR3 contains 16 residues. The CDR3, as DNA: TGTGCCAGTAGTATAGCGGGAGGGCAAATTTTGAATGAGCAGTTCTTC. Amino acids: CASSIAGGQILNEQFF.

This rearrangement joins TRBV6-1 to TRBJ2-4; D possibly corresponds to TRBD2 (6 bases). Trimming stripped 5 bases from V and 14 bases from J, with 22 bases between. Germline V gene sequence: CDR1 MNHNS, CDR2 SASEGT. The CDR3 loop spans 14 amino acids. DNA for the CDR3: TGTGCCAGCAGTCACACGCGGGACCAACCGATAGAGTACTTC. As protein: CASSHTRDQPIEYF.

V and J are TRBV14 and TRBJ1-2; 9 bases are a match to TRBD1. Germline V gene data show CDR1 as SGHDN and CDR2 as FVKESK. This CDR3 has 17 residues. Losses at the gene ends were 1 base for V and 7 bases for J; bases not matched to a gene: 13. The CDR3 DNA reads TGTGCCAGCAGCCAAGGATCCAAACAGGGGGCGCTTTCTGGCTACACCTTC. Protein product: CASSQGSKQGALSGYTF.

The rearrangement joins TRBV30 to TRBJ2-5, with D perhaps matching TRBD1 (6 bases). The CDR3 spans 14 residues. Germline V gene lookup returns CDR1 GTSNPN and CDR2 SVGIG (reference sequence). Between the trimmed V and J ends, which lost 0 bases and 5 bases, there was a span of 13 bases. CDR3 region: CAWSVPGDGETQYF. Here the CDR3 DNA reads TGTGCCTGGAGTGTACCAGGGGACGGGGAGACCCAGTACTTC.

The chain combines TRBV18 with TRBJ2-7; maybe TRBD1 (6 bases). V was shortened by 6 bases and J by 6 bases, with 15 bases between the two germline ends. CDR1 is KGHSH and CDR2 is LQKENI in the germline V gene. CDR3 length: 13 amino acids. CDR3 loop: CASSPTGSGEQYF. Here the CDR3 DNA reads TGTGCCAGCTCGCCCACAGGGAGCGGCGAGCAGTACTTC.

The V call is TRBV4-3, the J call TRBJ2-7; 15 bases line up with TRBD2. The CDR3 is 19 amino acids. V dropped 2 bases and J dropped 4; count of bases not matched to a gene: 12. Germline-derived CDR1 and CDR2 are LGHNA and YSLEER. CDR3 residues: CASSQSPGTSGRKVYEQYF. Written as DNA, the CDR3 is TGCGCCAGCAGCCAATCCCCCGGGACTAGCGGGAGGAAAGTGTACGAGCAGTACTTC.

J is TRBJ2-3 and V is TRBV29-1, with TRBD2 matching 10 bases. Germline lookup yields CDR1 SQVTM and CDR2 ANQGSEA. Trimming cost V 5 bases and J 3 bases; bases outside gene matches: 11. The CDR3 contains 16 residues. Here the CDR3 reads CSVRPGTSESTDTQYF. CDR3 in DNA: TGCAGCGTTCGGCCCGGGACTAGCGAATCGACAGATACGCAGTATTTT.

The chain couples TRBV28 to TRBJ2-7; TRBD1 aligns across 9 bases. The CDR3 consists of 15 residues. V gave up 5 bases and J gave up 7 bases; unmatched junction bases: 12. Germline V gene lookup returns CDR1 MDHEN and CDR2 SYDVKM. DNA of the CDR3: TGTGCCAGCAGTCTCTGGGGGACAGGGATTTCAGAGCAGTACTTC. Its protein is CASSLWGTGISEQYF. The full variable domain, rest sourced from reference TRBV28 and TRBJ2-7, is DVKVTQSSRYLVKRTGEKVFLECVQDMDHENMFWYRQDPGLGLRLIYFSYDVKMKEKGDIPEGYSVSREKKERFSLILESASTNQTSMYLCASSLWGTGISEQYFGPGTRLTVT.

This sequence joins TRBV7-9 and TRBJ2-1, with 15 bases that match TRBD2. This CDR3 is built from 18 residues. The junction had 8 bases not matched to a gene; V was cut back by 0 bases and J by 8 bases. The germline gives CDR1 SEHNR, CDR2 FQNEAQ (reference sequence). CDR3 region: CASSLAGLAGGLGDEQFF. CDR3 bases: TGTGCCAGCAGCTTAGCGGGACTAGCGGGAGGCTTGGGGGATGAGCAGTTCTTC.

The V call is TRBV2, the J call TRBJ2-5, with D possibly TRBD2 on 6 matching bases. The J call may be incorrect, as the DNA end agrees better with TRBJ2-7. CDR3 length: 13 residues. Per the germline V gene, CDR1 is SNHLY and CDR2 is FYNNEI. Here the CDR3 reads CASNIWWGDEQYF. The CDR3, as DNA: TGTGCCAGCAACATCTGGTGGGGGGACGAGCAGTACTTC.

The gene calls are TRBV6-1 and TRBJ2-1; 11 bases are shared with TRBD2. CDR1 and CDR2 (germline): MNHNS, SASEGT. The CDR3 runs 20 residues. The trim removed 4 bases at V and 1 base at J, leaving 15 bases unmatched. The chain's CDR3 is CASSGRTLAGGPLSYNEQFF. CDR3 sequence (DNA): TGTGCCAGCAGTGGACGCACTCTAGCGGGAGGTCCTCTTTCCTACAATGAGCAGTTCTTC.

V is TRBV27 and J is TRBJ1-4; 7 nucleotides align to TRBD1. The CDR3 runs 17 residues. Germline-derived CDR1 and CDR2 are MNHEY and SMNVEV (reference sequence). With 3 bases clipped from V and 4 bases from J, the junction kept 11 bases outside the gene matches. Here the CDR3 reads CASSFLERTGVNEKLFF. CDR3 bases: TGTGCCAGCAGTTTCCTTGAAAGGACAGGCGTTAATGAAAAACTGTTTTTT.

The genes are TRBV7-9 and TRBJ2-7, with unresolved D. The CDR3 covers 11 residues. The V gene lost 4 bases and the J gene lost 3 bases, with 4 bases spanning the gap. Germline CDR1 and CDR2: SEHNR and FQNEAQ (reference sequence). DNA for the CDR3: TGTGCCAGCAGCTCCCTCTACGAGCAGTACTTC. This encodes CASSSLYEQYF. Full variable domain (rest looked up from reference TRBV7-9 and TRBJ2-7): DTGVSQNPRHKITKRGQNVTFRCDPISEHNRLYWYRQTLGQGPEFLTYFQNEAQLEKSRLLSDRFSAERPKGSFSTLEIQRTEQGDSAMYLCASSSLYEQYFGPGTRLTVT.

The CDR3 region has the DNA TGTGCCAGCAGTTACGGATTGCGACAGGGAATAGGCTACACCTTC. Encoded protein: CASSYGLRQGIGYTF. The genes are TRBV6-6 and TRBJ1-2; 7 bases align to TRBD1. The length of the CDR3 is 15 residues. V lost 2 bases, J lost 8 bases, and 11 bases stayed unmatched. Germline values: CDR1 MNHNY, CDR2 SVGAGI (reference sequence).